These 16 T cell receptor beta chains were sequenced from one sample in a study of CD8 T cells in Susac syndrome. Random hexamers were used to reverse transcribe about 0.5 to 1 ug of RNA. TCRdb re-analysed the immunoSEQ multiplex PCR reads in MiXCR, keeping a single row per CDR3 protein. This sample yields tens of thousands of distinct CDR3 sequences, of which about 92% are seen a single time; 0.25% to 0.3% belongs to the top ten. Sequencing was performed on CD8+ T cells from PBMCs. Every receptor here comes from a human donor in good health.

This clonotype appeared a single time. J is TRBJ1-1 and V is TRBV29-1; tentative D call: TRBD1 (5 bases). The germline V and J ends were trimmed by 7 bases and 0 bases, with 12 bases remaining between them. CDR3 length equals 13 residues. The germline V gene has CDR1 SQVTM and CDR2 ANQGSEA. The CDR3 protein is CSGRDGMNTEAFF. The CDR3, as DNA: TGCAGCGGTCGGGACGGCATGAACACTGAAGCTTTCTTT.

The V and J genes are TRBV7-8 and TRBJ2-3; 7 bases match TRBD1. The CDR3 is made up of 16 amino acids. V dropped 3 bases and J dropped 2; count of bases not matched to a gene: 8. The V gene's germline CDR1 is SGHVS and CDR2 FQNEAQ. The CDR3 DNA follows: TGTGCCAGCAGCTTCGCCGGGACAGATCCCACAGATACGCAGTATTTT. Its protein product is CASSFAGTDPTDTQYF.

The chain uses TRBV27 and TRBJ1-2, with 8 bases identical to TRBD1. Unmatched junction bases numbered 10, after V lost 6 bases and J lost 4 bases. The CDR3 runs to 15 residues. Per germline, CDR1 MNHEY and CDR2 SMNVEV (reference sequence). The CDR3 nucleotides are TGTGCCAGCAGGGGGACAGGAGGAGATCGCTATGGCTACACCTTC. Its protein is CASRGTGGDRYGYTF.

The V and J genes are TRBV23-1 and TRBJ2-3; D not certain. TRBV23-1 is classed as an ORF, of uncertain function. The CDR3 spans 16 residues. Deletions cut 7 bases from V and 2 bases from J, with 19 bases between. The CDR3 region is CASTSIFSLLTDTQYF. DNA for the CDR3: TGCGCCAGCACCTCAATTTTCAGCCTACTCACAGATACGCAGTATTTT.

The V gene is TRBV14, the J gene TRBJ1-1, with 8 bases identical to TRBD1. Germline loops: CDR1 SGHDN, CDR2 FVKESK. The trim removed 4 bases at V and 6 bases at J, leaving 10 bases unmatched. The CDR3 runs to 15 residues. CDR3: CASSPRGLVRSEAFF. Written as DNA, the CDR3 is TGTGCCAGCAGCCCCAGGGGGCTAGTGAGATCTGAAGCTTTCTTT.

The chain carries TRBV20-1 and TRBJ2-1; TRBD2 matches at 8 bases. This CDR3 contains 14 residues. V shed 1 base and J 7 bases; nucleotides not matched to a gene: 6. Germline V lookup: CDR1 DFQATT, CDR2 SNEGSKA (reference sequence). Here the CDR3 DNA reads TGCAGTGCTAGAGGGCGGGGGGAATTGAATGAGCAGTTCTTC. Amino acid sequence: CSARGRGELNEQFF.

The chain employs TRBV25-1 and TRBJ1-2; a possible D gene is TRBD1 (6 bases). Trimming removed 4 bases from V and 8 bases from J, with 14 bases in between. Germline assignment: CDR1 MGHDK and CDR2 SYGVNS. The CDR3 contains 13 residues. The CDR3 loop is CASSARDMEGYTF. CDR3 nucleotides: TGTGCCAGCAGTGCCCGGGACATGGAGGGCTACACCTTC.

The CDR3 reads CASSPYWGQVTDTQYF. As DNA, the CDR3 is TGTGCCAGCAGCCCTTACTGGGGACAGGTCACAGATACGCAGTATTTT. This chain uses TRBV7-9 with TRBJ2-3; 8 bases agree with TRBD1. J was trimmed by 2 bases and V by 5 bases; bases with no gene match: 9. Looked up from germline, CDR1 is SEHNR and CDR2 is FQNEAQ (reference sequence). This CDR3 spans 16 amino acids.

As concerns this clonotype: Its ends do not fully match the called genes, so a read error is possible. The DNA of the CDR3 is TGTGCCAGCACCTTAGAGGGGGGGCCTAACGCCGGGGAGCTGTTTTTT. It is translated as CASTLEGGPNAGELFF. The rearrangement joins TRBV13 to TRBJ2-2; the D gene is possibly TRBD2 (7 bases). The CDR3 extends over 16 amino acids. Germline V gene data show CDR1 as PRHDT and CDR2 as FYEKMQ (reference sequence).

V usage is TRBV12-3 or TRBV12-4 and J usage is TRBJ2-5; TRBD1 matches at 10 bases. The J segment lost 4 bases and the V segment lost 6 bases, leaving 8 bases of the junction unmatched. The CDR3 consists of 15 residues. The CDR3, as DNA: TGTGCCAGCAGACCCGGGACAGGGGACGGAGAGACCCAGTACTTC. Its translation: CASRPGTGDGETQYF.

This rearrangement joins TRBV7-2 to TRBJ2-3; D is uncertain. The CDR3 covers 14 residues. Per germline, CDR1 SGHTA and CDR2 FQGNSA. V lost 1 base and J 4 bases, leaving 9 bases between the germline ends. The CDR3 DNA reads as TGTGCCAGCAGCTTAGGCGACGGTTCAGATACGCAGTATTTT. Its protein is CASSLGDGSDTQYF.

The J gene is TRBJ1-2, the V gene TRBV7-2; D remains ambiguous. The germline V gene has CDR1 SGHTA and CDR2 FQGNSA. Trimming took off 5 bases at V and 5 bases at J, with 24 bases between the two ends. The CDR3 contains 17 residues. CDR3 in DNA: TGTGCCAGCAGCCCCCAAAGTATGGGCCGGCGCGTATATGGCTACACCTTC. Its protein is CASSPQSMGRRVYGYTF. Filled out from reference TRBV7-2 and TRBJ1-2, the complete variable domain reads GAGVSQSPSNKVTEKGKDVELRCDPISGHTALYWYRQSLGQGLEFLIYFQGNSAPDKSGLPSDRFSAERTGGSVSTLTIQRTQQEDSAVYLCASSPQSMGRRVYGYTFGSGTRLTVV.

The chain has TRBV7-9 and TRBJ1-4, with 9 bases fitting TRBD1. Germline CDR1 and CDR2: SEHNR and FQNEAQ (reference sequence). The CDR3 sequence is 18 residues long. After removal of 4 bases from V and 8 bases from J, the junction contained 17 bases not matched to a gene. The CDR3 DNA reads TGTGCCAGCAGCTCCCCCGGACAGGGGAAAACTTCCAAGGAAAAACTGTTTTTT. It specifies CASSSPGQGKTSKEKLFF.

This chain connects TRBV9 to TRBJ2-7, with 8 bases fitting TRBD1. Germline values: CDR1 SGDLS, CDR2 YYNGEE. The CDR3 length is 15 residues. J was trimmed by 2 bases and V by 3 bases; bases with no gene match: 7. Here the CDR3 reads CASSEDRGPTYEQYF. Written as DNA, the CDR3 is TGTGCCAGCAGCGAAGACAGGGGTCCCACCTACGAGCAGTACTTC.

The chain uses TRBV6-1 and TRBJ2-1; unclear D gene. The CDR3 loop spans 14 amino acids. The V gene's germline CDR1 is MNHNS and CDR2 SASEGT. V was shortened by 2 bases and J by 1 base, with 6 bases between the two germline ends. CDR3 loop: CASSERGSYNEQFF. The CDR3 DNA follows: TGTGCCAGCAGTGAACGCGGTTCCTACAATGAGCAGTTCTTC.

The gene calls are TRBV5-4 and TRBJ1-1, with D unresolved. The CDR3 runs to 15 residues. Germline-derived CDR1 and CDR2 are SGHNT and YYREEE (reference sequence). V lost 0 bases and J lost 3, with 12 bases in between. The CDR3 protein is CASSLEGRAYTEAFF. In DNA, the CDR3 is TGTGCCAGCAGCTTGGAAGGGAGGGCTTACACTGAAGCTTTCTTT. Variable domain in full (rest from reference TRBV5-4 and TRBJ1-1): ETGVTQSPTHLIKTRGQQVTLRCSSQSGHNTVSWYQQALGQGPQFIFQYYREEENGRGNFPPRFSGLQFPNYSSELNVNALELDDSALYLCASSLEGRAYTEAFFGQGTRLTVV.